One and the same sample provided the 15 T cell receptor beta chains below, sequenced in a study of response to subunit inactivated influenza vaccine. TCRdb reprocessed the RT-PCR reads with MiXCR, giving one entry per CDR3 protein. The repertoire consists of 560,000 or so distinct CDR3 sequences, with about 8% occurring once and the leading ten covering 13%. Sequences were derived from PBMCs from blood, sampled 23 months after vaccination. These receptors came from a man between 45 and 75 years old who received an inactivated influenza vaccine.

There are a few counts of this clonotype. The genes are TRBV20-1 and TRBJ2-1, with unresolved D. Germline V gives CDR1 DFQATT, CDR2 SNEGSKA (reference sequence). The CDR3 has 13 residues. V lost 3 bases and J 2 bases, leaving 8 bases between the germline ends. This CDR3 reads CSASGPTYNEQFF. CDR3 nucleotides: TGCAGTGCTAGTGGGCCGACCTACAATGAGCAGTTCTTC.

A remark on this clonotype: A read error may be the cause here, since a much bigger clone is one base away. The chain recombines TRBV10-2 with TRBJ1-1; D uncertain. The CDR3 consists of 14 residues. Germline V gene data show CDR1 as WSHSY and CDR2 as SAAADI. In DNA form, the CDR3 reads TGCGCCAGCAGTGATGACCTTTCGAACACTGAAGCTTCCTTT. It specifies CASSDDLSNTEASF.

V and J are TRBV20-1 and TRBJ2-7; 8 bases match TRBD2. Germline-derived CDR1 and CDR2 are DFQATT and SNEGSKA (reference sequence). The CDR3 runs 13 residues. J was trimmed by 10 bases and V by 2 bases; bases with no gene match: 10. CDR3 bases: TGCAGTGCTAGACTCCCGACTAGCGTCTTTCAGTACTTC. Translated: CSARLPTSVFQYF.

The chain carries TRBV4-1 and TRBJ2-7, with 10 nucleotides matching TRBD1. The CDR3 is 14 residues long. The ends lost 3 bases at V and 6 bases at J; junction bases unmatched: 5. The V gene's germline CDR1 is MGHRA and CDR2 YSYEKL. In DNA form, the CDR3 reads TGCGCCAGCAGCCATGGGACAGGGGCTGGCGAGCAGTACTTC. It specifies CASSHGTGAGEQYF.

In this sample, this clonotype turned up a few times. The chain combines TRBV12-3 or TRBV12-4 with TRBJ2-6; possibly TRBD1 for D (5 bases). The CDR3 has 15 residues. V was cut by 6 bases and J by 0 bases, with 9 bases left in between. The CDR3 nucleotides are TGTGCCAGCAGGTCAGACAGCTCTGGGGCCAACGTCCTGACTTTC. This translates into CASRSDSSGANVLTF.

There are many counts of this clonotype. The chain employs TRBV20-1 and TRBJ2-1; 8 bases map to TRBD2. Looked up from germline, CDR1 is DFQATT and CDR2 is SNEGSKA (reference sequence). The CDR3 has 14 amino acids. V dropped 0 bases and J dropped 5; count of bases not matched to a gene: 3. This chain's CDR3 is CSARDLAGDNEQFF. The DNA of the CDR3 is TGCAGTGCTAGAGATCTAGCGGGTGACAATGAGCAGTTCTTC.

This clonotype was recorded many times. CDR3 in amino acids: CASSLVFVENSYNEQFF. The DNA of the CDR3 is TGTGCCAGCAGCTTGGTCTTTGTAGAGAATTCCTACAATGAGCAGTTCTTC. V is TRBV11-2 and J is TRBJ2-1; D not certain. V was shortened by 3 bases and J by 1 base, with 16 bases between the two germline ends. Germline CDR1 is SGHAT and CDR2 is FQNNGV. The CDR3 contains 17 residues.

This clonotype was counted at least ten times. V is TRBV20-1 and J is TRBJ2-1, with 13 bases fitting TRBD2. Unmatched junction bases numbered 3, after V lost 7 bases and J lost 3 bases. The CDR3 length is 14 residues. CDR1 DFQATT and CDR2 SNEGSKA come from the germline V gene (reference sequence). DNA of the CDR3: TGCAGTGGAGGACTAGCGGGAGTCTACAATGAGCAGTTCTTC. It is translated as CSGGLAGVYNEQFF.

The sample holds a few counts of this clonotype. This chain connects TRBV20-1 to TRBJ2-3; the match to TRBD2 covers 9 bases. The germline V gene encodes CDR1 DFQATT and CDR2 SNEGSKA (reference sequence). Losses at the gene ends were 7 bases for V and 2 bases for J; bases not matched to a gene: 4. The CDR3 covers 13 residues. The DNA for the CDR3 is TGCAGTGTAGTAGCGGGGGCCACAGATACGCAGTATTTT. Amino acids: CSVVAGATDTQYF.

This clonotype was detected many times. The V gene is TRBV29-1, the J gene TRBJ1-1; possible D gene TRBD1, 6 bases. This CDR3 comprises 18 residues. The V end lost 0 bases, the J end lost 0 bases, and 20 bases lay between the germline ends. Germline V gene data show CDR1 as SQVTM and CDR2 as ANQGSEA. The CDR3 here is CSVEDTAPAGVLNTEAFF. CDR3 bases: TGCAGCGTTGAAGATACCGCACCGGCAGGGGTGTTGAACACTGAAGCTTTCTTT.

Only a few counts were recorded for this clonotype. The rearrangement links TRBV5-1 to TRBJ1-6; D call uncertain. The CDR3 sequence is 13 residues long. Germline V gene lookup returns CDR1 SGHRS and CDR2 YFSETQ. Trimming left V 7 bases short and J 1 base short, with 6 bases between. The CDR3 is CASQASYNSPLHF. Written as DNA, the CDR3 is TGCGCCAGCCAAGCGTCCTATAATTCACCCCTCCACTTT.

This clonotype was seen ten or more times. The chain carries TRBV20-1 and TRBJ2-7; 8 bases agree with TRBD1. CDR3 length: 14 residues. In germline, CDR1 is DFQATT, CDR2 SNEGSKA (reference sequence). Trimming at V came to 7 bases and at J to 1 base, leaving 9 bases not matched to a gene. The CDR3 DNA sequence: TGCAGTGGTATTGACAGGGGATCTTCCTACGAGCAGTACTTC. Its protein product is CSGIDRGSSYEQYF.

The J gene is TRBJ1-5, the V gene TRBV4-3; D call uncertain. V shed 1 base and J shed 6 bases, with 13 bases lying between them. CDR1 and CDR2 from the germline V gene are LGHNA and YSLEER. The CDR3 is made up of 15 amino acids. CDR3 protein: CASSQVGPRGQPQHF. In DNA, the CDR3 is TGCGCCAGCAGCCAAGTAGGCCCCCGGGGTCAGCCCCAGCATTTT.

Many counts were recorded for this clonotype. The chain employs TRBV12-3 or TRBV12-4 and TRBJ1-5; D ambiguous. The CDR3 spans 16 residues. The ends were cut back, 3 bases at V and 0 bases at J, with 12 bases in the middle. CDR3 residues: CASSFLSGLSNQPQHF. As DNA, the CDR3 is TGTGCCAGCAGTTTTTTGTCAGGTCTTAGCAATCAGCCCCAGCATTTT.

This clonotype has just a few counts. This chain uses TRBV4-2 with TRBJ2-7; 8 bases match TRBD2. Germline CDR1 and CDR2: LGHNA and YNFKEQ. This CDR3 spans 16 amino acids. V gave up 6 bases and J gave up 4 bases; unmatched junction bases: 14. CDR3 sequence: CASRYFKREFVYEQYF. The CDR3 region has the DNA TGTGCCAGCAGGTATTTTAAGCGGGAGTTCGTTTACGAGCAGTACTTC.